The 3 T cell receptor beta chains below all came from one sample that was sequenced in a study of blood T cells in healthy people across ages (dated by TCRdb to about 2015). Libraries were prepared through 5' RACE. The sample was run on an Illumina HiSeq 2500. A second PCR of roughly 7 to 11 cycles was performed with a sample-barcoded 5' primer and a J-beta primer mix. TCRdb trimmed public reads at Q25 via fastp, called clones via MiXCR and kept in-frame beta chains. Every distinct CDR3 protein forms one entry, paired with its most common genes and DNA. Counted in this sample were about 400,000 distinct CDR3 sequences; 45% to 65% of them appeared once. The top ten clones comprise around 50% of the sample. The sequenced sample consisted of blood. The source is a man between 60 and 70 years old in good health.

As to this clonotype: Just one base apart from a much larger clone, this may be a read error. The V gene is TRBV6-2 or TRBV6-3, the J gene TRBJ1-2; D remains ambiguous. Germline lookup yields CDR1 MNHEY and CDR2 SVGEGT. This CDR3 is 12 amino acids long. Trimming took off 6 bases at V and 0 bases at J, with 5 bases between the two ends. CDR3 sequence reads: CASSHANYGYTF. The CDR3 DNA is TGTGCCAGCAGCCATGCTAACTATGGCTACACCTTC.

As to this clonotype: The junction differs from germline at one of its ends, possibly a read error. This rearrangement joins TRBV28 to TRBJ1-2; no clear D gene. Germline CDR1 and CDR2: MDHEN and SYDVKM. CDR3 length equals 12 residues. CDR3 in amino acids: CAGSLEEARGTF. CDR3 DNA sequence: TGTGCCGGCAGCCTCGAGGAGGCCAGAGGCACCTTC.

Only a few counts were recorded for this clonotype. The V and J genes are TRBV20-1 and TRBJ2-3, with 10 bases matching TRBD2. This CDR3 has 16 residues. The V segment lost 1 base and the J segment 4 bases; nucleotides outside the gene matches: 8. Germline V gene sequence: CDR1 DFQATT, CDR2 SNEGSKA (reference sequence). The CDR3 DNA reads TGCAGTGCTAGAGGGTCGGGGAGCGGGAGGGCAGATACGCAGTATTTT. Amino acids: CSARGSGSGRADTQYF.